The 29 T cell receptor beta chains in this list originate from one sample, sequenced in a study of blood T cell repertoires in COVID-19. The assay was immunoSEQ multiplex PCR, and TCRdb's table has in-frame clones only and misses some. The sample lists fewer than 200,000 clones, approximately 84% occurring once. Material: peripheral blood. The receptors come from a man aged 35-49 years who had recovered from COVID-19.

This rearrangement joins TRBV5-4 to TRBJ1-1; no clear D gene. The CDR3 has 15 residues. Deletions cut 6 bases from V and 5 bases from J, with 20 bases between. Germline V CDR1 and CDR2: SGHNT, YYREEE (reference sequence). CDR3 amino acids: CASTSRRPDETEAFF. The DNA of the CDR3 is TGTGCCAGCACCTCGCGGAGACCCGATGAGACTGAAGCTTTCTTT.

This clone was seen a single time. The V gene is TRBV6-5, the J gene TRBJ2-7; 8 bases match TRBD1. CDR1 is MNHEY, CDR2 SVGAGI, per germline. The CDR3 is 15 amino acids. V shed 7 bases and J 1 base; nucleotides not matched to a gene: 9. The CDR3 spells CASTTVQGGSYEQYF. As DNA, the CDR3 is TGTGCCAGCACCACGGTACAGGGGGGATCCTACGAGCAGTACTTC.

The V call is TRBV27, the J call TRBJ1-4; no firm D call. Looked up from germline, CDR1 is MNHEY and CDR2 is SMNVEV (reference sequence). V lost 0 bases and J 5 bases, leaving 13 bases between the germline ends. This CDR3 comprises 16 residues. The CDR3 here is CASSLSLGDPNEKLFF. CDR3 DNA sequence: TGTGCCAGCAGTTTATCCTTGGGAGACCCAAATGAAAAACTGTTTTTT.

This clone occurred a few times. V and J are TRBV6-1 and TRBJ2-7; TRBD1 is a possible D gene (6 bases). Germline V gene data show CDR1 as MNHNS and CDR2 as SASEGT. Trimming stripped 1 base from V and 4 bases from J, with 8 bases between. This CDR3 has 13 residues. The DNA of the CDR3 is TGTGCCAGCAGTGAAGTAGGACAGTACGAGCAGTACTTC. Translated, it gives CASSEVGQYEQYF.

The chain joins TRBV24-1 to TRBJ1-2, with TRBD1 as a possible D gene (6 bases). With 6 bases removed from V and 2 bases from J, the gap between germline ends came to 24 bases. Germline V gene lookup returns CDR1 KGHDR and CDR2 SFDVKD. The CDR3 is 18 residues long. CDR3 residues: CATSPPGARYRANYGYTF. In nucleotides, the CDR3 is TGTGCCACCAGTCCCCCAGGGGCACGATATCGGGCGAACTATGGCTACACCTTC.

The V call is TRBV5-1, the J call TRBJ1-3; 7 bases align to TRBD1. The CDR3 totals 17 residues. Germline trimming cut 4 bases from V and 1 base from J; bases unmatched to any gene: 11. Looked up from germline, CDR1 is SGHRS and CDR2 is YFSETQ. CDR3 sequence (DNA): TGCGCCAGCAGCCAGGGGACAGAACCGTTTTCTGGAAACACCATATATTTT. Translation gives CASSQGTEPFSGNTIYF.

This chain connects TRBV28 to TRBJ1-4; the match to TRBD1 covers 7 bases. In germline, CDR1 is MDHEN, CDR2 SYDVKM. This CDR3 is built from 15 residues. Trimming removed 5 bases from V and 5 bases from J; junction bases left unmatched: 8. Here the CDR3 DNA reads TGTGCCAGCAGTCTCCGGGGACAGCTGAATGAAAAACTGTTTTTT. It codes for CASSLRGQLNEKLFF.

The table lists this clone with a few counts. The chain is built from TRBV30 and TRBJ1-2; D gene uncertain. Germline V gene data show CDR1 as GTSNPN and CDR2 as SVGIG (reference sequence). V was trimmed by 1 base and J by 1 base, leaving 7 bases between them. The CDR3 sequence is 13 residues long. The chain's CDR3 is CAWSARLNYGYTF. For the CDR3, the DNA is TGTGCCTGGAGTGCGCGGCTTAACTATGGCTACACCTTC.

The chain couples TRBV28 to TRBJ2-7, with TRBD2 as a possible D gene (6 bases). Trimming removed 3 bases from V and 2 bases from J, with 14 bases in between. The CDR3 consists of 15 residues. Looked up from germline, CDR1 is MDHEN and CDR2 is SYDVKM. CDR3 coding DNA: TGTGCCAGCAGTTTGGGATGGGGGGAAACCTACGAGCAGTACTTC. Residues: CASSLGWGETYEQYF.

This CDR3 is CASSTRDSNTGELFF. The CDR3 nucleotides read TGTGCCAGCAGCACAAGGGACAGCAACACCGGGGAGCTGTTTTTT. This chain links TRBV6-5 with TRBJ2-2; 7 bases align to TRBD1. Losses at the gene ends were 6 bases for V and 2 bases for J; bases not matched to a gene: 6. The CDR3 length is 15 residues. The germline V gene has CDR1 MNHEY and CDR2 SVGAGI.

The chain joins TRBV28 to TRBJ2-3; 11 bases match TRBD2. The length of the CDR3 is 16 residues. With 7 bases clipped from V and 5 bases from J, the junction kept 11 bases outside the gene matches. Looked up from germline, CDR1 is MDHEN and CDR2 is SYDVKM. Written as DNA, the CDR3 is TGTGCCAGCACTAAGATAGCGGGAGGGCTGGGAGATACGCAGTATTTT. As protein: CASTKIAGGLGDTQYF.

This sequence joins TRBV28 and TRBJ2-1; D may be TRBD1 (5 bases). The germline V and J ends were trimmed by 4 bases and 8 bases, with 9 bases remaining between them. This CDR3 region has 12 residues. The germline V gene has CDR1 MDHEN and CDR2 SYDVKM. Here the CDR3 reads CASSSRVDEQFF. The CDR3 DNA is TGTGCCAGCAGTTCCAGGGTTGATGAGCAGTTCTTC. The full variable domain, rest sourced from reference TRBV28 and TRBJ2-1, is DVKVTQSSRYLVKRTGEKVFLECVQDMDHENMFWYRQDPGLGLRLIYFSYDVKMKEKGDIPEGYSVSREKKERFSLILESASTNQTSMYLCASSSRVDEQFFGPGTRLTVL.

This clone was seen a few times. CDR3 sequence: CASSLLGYSGNTIYF. CDR3 coding DNA: TGTGCCAGCAGCTTATTGGGCTACTCTGGAAACACCATATATTTT. J is TRBJ1-3 and V is TRBV11-2; no clear D. The CDR3 covers 15 residues. Per the germline V gene, CDR1 is SGHAT and CDR2 is FQNNGV. Trimming removed 2 bases at V and 0 bases at J, with 8 bases between.

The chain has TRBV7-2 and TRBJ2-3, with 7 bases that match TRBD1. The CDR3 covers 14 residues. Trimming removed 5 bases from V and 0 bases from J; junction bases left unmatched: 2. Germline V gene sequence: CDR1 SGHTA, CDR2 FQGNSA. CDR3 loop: CASSKDRSTDTQYF. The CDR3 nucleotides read TGTGCCAGCAGCAAGGACAGGAGCACAGATACGCAGTATTTT.

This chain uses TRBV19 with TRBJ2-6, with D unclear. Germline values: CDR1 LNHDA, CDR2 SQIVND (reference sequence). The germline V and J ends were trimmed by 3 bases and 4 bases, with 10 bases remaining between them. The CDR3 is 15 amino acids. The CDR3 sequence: CASSISTTGANVLTF. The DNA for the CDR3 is TGTGCCAGTAGTATTTCAACAACCGGGGCCAACGTCCTGACTTTC.

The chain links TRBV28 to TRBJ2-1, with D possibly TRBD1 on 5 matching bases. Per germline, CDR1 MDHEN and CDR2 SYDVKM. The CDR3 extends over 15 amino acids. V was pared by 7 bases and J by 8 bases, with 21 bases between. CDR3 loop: CASKRKQGPSYEQFF. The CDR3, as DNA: TGTGCCAGCAAAAGGAAGCAGGGTCCTTCCTATGAGCAGTTCTTC.

The CDR3 sequence is CATSDLGGLSDTQYF. CDR3 DNA: TGTGCCACCAGTGATTTAGGAGGGTTATCAGATACGCAGTATTTT. V usage is TRBV24-1 and J usage is TRBJ2-3, with D possibly TRBD2 on 6 matching bases. Germline V gene sequence: CDR1 KGHDR, CDR2 SFDVKD. Deletions cut 1 base from V and 4 bases from J, with 11 bases between. This CDR3 region has 15 residues.

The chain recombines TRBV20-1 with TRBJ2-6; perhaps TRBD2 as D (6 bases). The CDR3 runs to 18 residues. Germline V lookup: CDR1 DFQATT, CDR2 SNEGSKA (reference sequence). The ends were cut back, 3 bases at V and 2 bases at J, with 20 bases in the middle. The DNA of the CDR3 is TGCAGTGCTAGTGGAGTCGGACGGGAGTCTCCTGGGGCCAACGTCCTGACTTTC. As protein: CSASGVGRESPGANVLTF.

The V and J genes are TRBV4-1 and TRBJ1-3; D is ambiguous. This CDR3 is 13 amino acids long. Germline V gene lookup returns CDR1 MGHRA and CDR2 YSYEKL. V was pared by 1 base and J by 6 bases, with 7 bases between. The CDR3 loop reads CASSQVDLNTIYF. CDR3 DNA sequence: TGCGCCAGCAGCCAAGTGGACTTAAACACCATATATTTT.

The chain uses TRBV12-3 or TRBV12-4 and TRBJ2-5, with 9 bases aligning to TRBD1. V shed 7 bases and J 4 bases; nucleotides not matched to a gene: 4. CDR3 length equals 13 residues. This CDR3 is CASKMGQGETQYF. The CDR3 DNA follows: TGTGCCAGCAAAATGGGACAGGGAGAGACCCAGTACTTC.

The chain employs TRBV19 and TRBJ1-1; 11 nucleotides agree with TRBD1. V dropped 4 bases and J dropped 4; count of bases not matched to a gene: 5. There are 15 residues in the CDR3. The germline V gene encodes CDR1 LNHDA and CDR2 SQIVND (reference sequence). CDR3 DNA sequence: TGTGCCAGTAGTAATCTGGGACAGGGGGGCACTGAAGCTTTCTTT. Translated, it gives CASSNLGQGGTEAFF. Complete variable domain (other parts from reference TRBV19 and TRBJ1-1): DGGITQSPKYLFRKEGQNVTLSCEQNLNHDAMYWYRQDPGQGLRLIYYSQIVNDFQKGDIAEGYSVSREKKESFPLTVTSAQKNPTAFYLCASSNLGQGGTEAFFGQGTRLTVV.

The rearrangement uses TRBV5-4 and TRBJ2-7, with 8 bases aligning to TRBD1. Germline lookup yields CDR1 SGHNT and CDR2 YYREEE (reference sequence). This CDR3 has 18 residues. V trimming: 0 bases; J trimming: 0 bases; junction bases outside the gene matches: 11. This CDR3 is CASSLGPNRGRPSYEQYF. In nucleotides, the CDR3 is TGTGCCAGCAGCTTGGGTCCGAACAGGGGGAGGCCCTCCTACGAGCAGTACTTC.

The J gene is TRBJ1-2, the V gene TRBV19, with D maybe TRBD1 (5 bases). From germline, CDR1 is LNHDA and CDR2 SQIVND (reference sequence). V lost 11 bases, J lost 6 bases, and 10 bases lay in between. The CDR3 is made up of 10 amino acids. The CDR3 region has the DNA TGTGCCTGCCGGGGGAATGGCTACACCTTC. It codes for CACRGNGYTF.

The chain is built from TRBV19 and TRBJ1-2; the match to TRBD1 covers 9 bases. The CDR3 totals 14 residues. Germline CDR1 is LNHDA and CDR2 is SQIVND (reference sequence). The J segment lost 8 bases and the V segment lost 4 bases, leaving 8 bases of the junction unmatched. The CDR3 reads CASSNRGQGFGYTF. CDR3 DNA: TGTGCCAGTAGTAATAGGGGACAGGGCTTCGGCTACACCTTC.

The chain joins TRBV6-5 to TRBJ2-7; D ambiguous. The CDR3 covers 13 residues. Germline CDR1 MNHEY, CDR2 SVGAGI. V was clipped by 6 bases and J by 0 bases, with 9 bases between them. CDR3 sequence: CASSEVDSYEQYF. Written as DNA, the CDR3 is TGTGCCAGCAGCGAGGTAGACTCCTACGAGCAGTACTTC.

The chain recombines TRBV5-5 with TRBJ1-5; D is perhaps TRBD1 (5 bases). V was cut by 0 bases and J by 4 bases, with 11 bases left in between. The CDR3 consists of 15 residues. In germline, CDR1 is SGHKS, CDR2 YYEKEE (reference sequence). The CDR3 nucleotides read TGTGCCAGCAGCTTGGCCGGGGGGGAAAATCAGCCCCAGCATTTT. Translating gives CASSLAGGENQPQHF.

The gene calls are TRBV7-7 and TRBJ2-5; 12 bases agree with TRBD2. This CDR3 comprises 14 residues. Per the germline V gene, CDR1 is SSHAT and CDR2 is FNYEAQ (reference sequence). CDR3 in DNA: TGTGCTAGCTCGCGACTAGCGGGAGTTGAGACCCAGTACTTC. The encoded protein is CASSRLAGVETQYF.

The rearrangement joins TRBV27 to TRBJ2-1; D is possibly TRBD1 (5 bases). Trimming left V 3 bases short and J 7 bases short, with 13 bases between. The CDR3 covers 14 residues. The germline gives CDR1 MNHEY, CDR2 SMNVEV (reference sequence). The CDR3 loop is CASSFSGRVNEQFF. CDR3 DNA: TGTGCCAGCAGTTTTAGTGGCAGGGTGAATGAGCAGTTCTTC.

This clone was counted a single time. The CDR3 sequence is CASSSTGLAGAGEQYF. CDR3 DNA: TGTGCCAGCAGCTCGACGGGACTAGCGGGGGCTGGAGAGCAGTACTTC. The chain has TRBV7-2 and TRBJ2-7, with TRBD2 identical over 14 bases. The CDR3 loop spans 16 amino acids. Germline V lookup: CDR1 SGHTA, CDR2 FQGNSA. Trimming cost V 4 bases and J 7 bases; bases outside gene matches: 9.